The T cell receptor (beta chain) under discussion was sequenced for a study of blood T cell repertoires in COVID-19. Study context: Whether acute or convalescent, the COVID-19 samples came from the United States, Italy and Spain. PBMCs, B-cell-depleted T cells, or T cells provided the cDNA or gDNA that made up the material.

Under the authors' procedure: Amplification from reference gene primers served as the basis for estimated nucleated cell counts. Assay: immunoSEQ multiplex PCR; the TCRdb copy retains only in-frame clones and omits some. V and J calls plus clone size are reproduced from that table; the DNA served to infer D and trimming. The repertoire consists of more than 40,000 clones, with just over 90% occurring once and the leading ten covering less than 6.5%. The CDR3 sequence is 20 residues long. The ends were cut back, 5 bases at V and 7 bases at J, with 32 bases in the middle. Germline loops: CDR1 SGHVS, CDR2 FNYEAQ. This clone was observed once.

The clonotype comes from a man between 65 and 79 years old with acute or convalescent COVID-19. The V and J genes are TRBV7-6 and TRBJ2-2, with a possible D match to TRBD2 (10 bases). Sequencing was carried out using peripheral blood. CDR3 protein: CASSGQGYGSGGTFGGELFF. The CDR3 DNA reads as TGTGCCAGCAGCGGACAGGGGTACGGTAGCGGGGGGACCTTCGGCGGGGAGCTGTTTTTT.